One sample yielded the 9 T cell receptor beta chains listed below, sequenced in a study of OX40 agonist ivuxolimab in advanced cancers. Assay: immunoSEQ multiplex PCR; the TCRdb copy retains only in-frame clones and omits some. The sample comprises around 63,000 clones, 80% to 90% of which are singletons, and under 14% rests with the top ten. This sample comprised CD4+ or CD8+ T cells sorted from blood, obtained in a trial of the OX40 agonist ivuxolimab. Receptor source: an adult with an advanced solid tumor such as melanoma, head and neck, liver or kidney cancer.

This chain connects TRBV19 to TRBJ1-1; D might be TRBD1 (6 bases). CDR1 and CDR2 (germline): LNHDA, SQIVND (reference sequence). This CDR3 spans 18 amino acids. Trimming pared 1 base from V and 4 bases from J, leaving 22 bases between. The CDR3 coding sequence is TGTGCCAGTAGTATAGCTAATAGACAGGACGGTTGGATCACTGAAGCTTTCTTT. Its protein is CASSIANRQDGWITEAFF.

The chain employs TRBV6-1 and TRBJ2-1; D might be TRBD1 or TRBD2, each matching 6 bases. V was pared by 2 bases and J by 4 bases, with 15 bases between. CDR1 is MNHNS, CDR2 SASEGT, per germline. This CDR3 contains 16 residues. This CDR3 is CASSEFGGGRYNEQFF. The DNA of the CDR3 is TGTGCCAGCAGTGAATTTGGAGGGGGACGATACAATGAGCAGTTCTTC.

This sequence joins TRBV7-9 and TRBJ1-2; D may be TRBD1 (6 bases). Looked up from germline, CDR1 is SEHNR and CDR2 is FQNEAQ (reference sequence). V lost 4 bases and J 1 base, leaving 10 bases between the germline ends. This CDR3 region has 14 residues. The CDR3 coding sequence is TGTGCCAGCAGCTCAAACAGGGATAACTATGGCTACACCTTC. Residues: CASSSNRDNYGYTF.

The gene calls are TRBV2 and TRBJ1-5; D gene unclear. Trimming removed 7 bases at V and 5 bases at J, with 12 bases between. This CDR3 spans 13 amino acids. Germline CDR1 is SNHLY and CDR2 is FYNNEI. The DNA of the CDR3 is TGTGCCAGCAAGGCCCAGTCGGATCAGCCCCAGCATTTT. This encodes CASKAQSDQPQHF. The full variable domain, in which reference TRBV2 and TRBJ1-5 provide the parts outside the CDR3, is EPEVTQTPSHQVTQMGQEVILRCVPISNHLYFYWYRQILGQKVEFLVSFYNNEISEKSEIFDDQFSVERPDGSNFTLKIRSTKLEDSAMYFCASKAQSDQPQHFGDGTRLSIL.

The chain has TRBV7-8 and TRBJ2-6; D remains ambiguous. CDR1 is SGHVS and CDR2 is FQNEAQ in the germline V gene. The V end lost 5 bases, the J end lost 1 base, and 12 bases lay between the germline ends. The CDR3 spans 16 residues. In DNA form, the CDR3 reads TGTGCCAGCAGCCTCCGACAACTATCTGGGGCCAACGTCCTGACTTTC. Amino acids: CASSLRQLSGANVLTF. Filled out from reference TRBV7-8 and TRBJ2-6, the complete variable domain reads GAGVSQSPRYKVAKRGQDVALRCDPISGHVSLFWYQQALGQGPEFLTYFQNEAQLDKSGLPSDRFFAERPEGSVSTLKIQRTQQEDSAVYLCASSLRQLSGANVLTFGAGSRLTVL.

Concerning this clone itself: The junction differs from germline at one of its ends, possibly a read error. The chain recombines TRBV7-7 with TRBJ2-1; 11 nucleotides align to TRBD2. Germline V CDR1 and CDR2: SSHAT, FNYEAQ (reference sequence). The CDR3 sequence is 16 residues long. The CDR3 region has the DNA TGTGCTAGCAGCCGTTCCCCCCTAGCGGGAGGTGATGAGCAGTTCTTC. Encoded protein: CASSRSPLAGGDEQFF. The full variable domain, its missing parts supplied by reference TRBV7-7 and TRBJ2-1, is GAGVSQSPRYKVTKRGQDVTLRCDPISSHATLYWYQQALGQGPEFLTYFNYEAQPDKSGLPSDRFSAERPEGSISTLTIQRTEQRDSAMYRCASSRSPLAGGDEQFFGPGTRLTVL.

The chain couples TRBV27 to TRBJ2-3; 15 positions match TRBD2. CDR3 length: 14 residues. Germline assignment: CDR1 MNHEY and CDR2 SMNVEV (reference sequence). The trim removed 11 bases at V and 5 bases at J, leaving 5 bases unmatched. CDR3 in amino acids: CAGLGLAGGDTQYF. The CDR3 DNA reads TGTGCCGGATTGGGACTAGCGGGAGGAGATACGCAGTATTTT.

For the CDR3, the DNA is TGTGCCAGCTCACCGTGGCAGAGGAGCTCCTATAATTCACCCCTCCACTTT. It codes for CASSPWQRSSYNSPLHF. This chain uses TRBV18 with TRBJ1-6; D not certain. Deletions cut 3 bases from V and 0 bases from J, with 12 bases between. CDR3 size: 17 residues. Germline V gives CDR1 KGHSH, CDR2 LQKENI.

The V call is TRBV7-9, the J call TRBJ1-4, with no clear D. This CDR3 contains 15 residues. Trimming removed 5 bases from V and 0 bases from J, with 10 bases in between. CDR1 is SEHNR, CDR2 FQNEAQ, per germline (reference sequence). CDR3 coding DNA: TGTGCCAGCAGCGTAGGTCAAACAACTAATGAAAAACTGTTTTTT. Translating gives CASSVGQTTNEKLFF.